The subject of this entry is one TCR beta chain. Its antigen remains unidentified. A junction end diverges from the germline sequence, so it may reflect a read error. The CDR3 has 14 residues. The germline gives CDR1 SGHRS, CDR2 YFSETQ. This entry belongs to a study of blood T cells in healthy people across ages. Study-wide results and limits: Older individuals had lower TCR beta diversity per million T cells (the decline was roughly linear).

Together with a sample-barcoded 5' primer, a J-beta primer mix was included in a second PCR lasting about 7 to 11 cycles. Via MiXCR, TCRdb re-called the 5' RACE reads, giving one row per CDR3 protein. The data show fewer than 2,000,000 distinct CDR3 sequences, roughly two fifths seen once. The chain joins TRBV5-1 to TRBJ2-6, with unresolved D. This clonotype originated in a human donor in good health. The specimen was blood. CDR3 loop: CAGSPPSGANVLTF. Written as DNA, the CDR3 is TGCGCCGGCAGCCCTCCTTCTGGGGCCAACGTCCTGACTTTC.